This passage covers 15 T cell receptor beta chains from one sample sequenced in a study of blood T cells in healthy people across ages. Through a sample-barcoded 5' primer and a J-beta primer mix, a second PCR was run for about 6 to 11 cycles. TCRdb analysed the 5' RACE reads with MiXCR anew, one entry per CDR3 protein. The sample shows around 280,000 distinct CDR3 sequences, 25% to 30% of them seen only once. The sample comprised blood. These receptors all stem from a woman in her sixties or seventies in good health.

The V call is TRBV10-3, the J call TRBJ2-3; D is perhaps TRBD2 (6 bases). V dropped 6 bases and J dropped 6 bases, with 10 bases sitting between them. This CDR3 is built from 12 residues. The V gene's germline CDR1 is ENHRY and CDR2 SYGVKD. For the CDR3, the DNA is TGTGCCATCAGGGGGAGCGGGGATACGCAGTATTTT. This gives the protein CAIRGSGDTQYF.

This sequence joins TRBV12-3 or TRBV12-4 and TRBJ1-1, with D possibly matching TRBD1 (6 bases). The CDR3 has 14 amino acids. Between the trimmed V and J ends, which lost 4 bases and 5 bases, there was a span of 14 bases. The CDR3 coding sequence is TGTGCCAGCAGTTCGCTACAGGGTGGAACTGAAGCTTTCTTT. Translated: CASSSLQGGTEAFF.

This chain joins TRBV28 and TRBJ2-7, with TRBD1 matching over 9 bases. The CDR3 has 15 amino acids. CDR1 MDHEN and CDR2 SYDVKM come from the germline V gene. V shed 5 bases and J 4 bases; nucleotides not matched to a gene: 9. The CDR3 nucleotides read TGTGCCAGCAGTCGACCGGGACAGGGAGTGTACGAGCAGTACTTC. Amino acids: CASSRPGQGVYEQYF.

This clonotype has only a few counts. J is TRBJ1-2 and V is TRBV28; D uncertain. Per the germline V gene, CDR1 is MDHEN and CDR2 is SYDVKM. This CDR3 contains 13 residues. V gave up 7 bases and J gave up 3 bases, with 12 bases separating them. This chain's CDR3 is CASNSVAHYGYTF. The CDR3 region has the DNA TGTGCCAGCAATTCTGTCGCCCACTATGGCTACACCTTC.

This clonotype was seen only once. The chain uses TRBV2 and TRBJ1-1; TRBD1 is a possible D gene (6 bases). The CDR3 extends over 15 amino acids. From germline, CDR1 is SNHLY and CDR2 FYNNEI. Between the trimmed V and J ends, which lost 4 bases and 5 bases, there was a span of 17 bases. The CDR3 here is CASSALQGSGTEAFF. For the CDR3, the DNA is TGTGCCAGCAGTGCCCTACAGGGAAGTGGGACTGAAGCTTTCTTT.

This chain uses TRBV25-1 with TRBJ2-7; possible D gene TRBD2, 5 bases. The CDR3 sequence is 15 residues long. Germline values: CDR1 MGHDK, CDR2 SYGVNS. Trimming removed 3 bases from V and 5 bases from J, with 17 bases in between. The CDR3 DNA follows: TGTGCCAGCAGTGACGGCCCGGGAACAGCGAACGAGCAGTACTTC. It specifies CASSDGPGTANEQYF.

J is TRBJ2-4 and V is TRBV29-1; tentatively, D is TRBD1 (6 bases). Germline loops: CDR1 SQVTM, CDR2 ANQGSEA. This CDR3 has 12 amino acids. The germline V and J ends were trimmed by 3 bases and 7 bases, with 10 bases remaining between them. Here the CDR3 reads CSVDAGENIQYF. CDR3 nucleotide sequence: TGCAGCGTTGACGCAGGGGAGAACATTCAGTACTTC.

The J gene is TRBJ2-7, the V gene TRBV27, with 11 bases lining up with TRBD2. V lost 4 bases and J lost 3; bases outside the gene matches: 14. The CDR3 length is 18 residues. Germline V lookup: CDR1 MNHEY, CDR2 SMNVEV (reference sequence). The CDR3 sequence is CASSSQRLAGGQYYEQYF. CDR3 coding DNA: TGTGCCAGCAGTTCTCAGAGGCTAGCGGGAGGTCAGTACTACGAGCAGTACTTC.

This clonotype occurred a few times. The rearrangement links TRBV18 to TRBJ2-7; D gene unclear. The germline gives CDR1 KGHSH, CDR2 LQKENI. V lost 2 bases, J lost 0 bases, and 8 bases lay in between. This CDR3 contains 14 residues. CDR3 DNA sequence: TGTGCCAGCTCACCAGTCCGGAGCTCCTACGAGCAGTACTTC. It codes for CASSPVRSSYEQYF. Based on the CDR3 plus reference TRBV18 and TRBJ2-7, the full variable domain is NAGVMQNPRHLVRRRGQEARLRCSPMKGHSHVYWYRQLPEEGLKFMVYLQKENIIDESGMPKERFSAEFPKEGPSILRIQQVVRGDSAAYFCASSPVRSSYEQYFGPGTRLTVT.

This clonotype showed up just a few times. The chain is built from TRBV20-1 and TRBJ1-2; 12 nucleotides match TRBD1. In germline, CDR1 is DFQATT, CDR2 SNEGSKA (reference sequence). The V gene end was trimmed by 3 bases and the J gene end by 7 bases; junction bases not matched to a gene: 6. This CDR3 is 14 amino acids long. CDR3 protein: CSARTGTGGFGYTF. The CDR3 DNA reads TGCAGTGCTAGGACCGGGACAGGGGGCTTTGGCTACACCTTC.

The gene calls are TRBV20-1 and TRBJ2-3, with 7 bases that match TRBD2. Germline values: CDR1 DFQATT, CDR2 SNEGSKA (reference sequence). The CDR3 has 19 residues. Germline trimming cut 3 bases from V and 4 bases from J; bases unmatched to any gene: 22. The CDR3 DNA follows: TGCAGTGCTAGGGGGTACGGCGGGAGTGCCACCAGATGGGCAGATACGCAGTATTTT. Protein product: CSARGYGGSATRWADTQYF.

This clonotype was counted only a few times. CDR3 protein: CASSTGDADSGANVLTF. CDR3 in DNA: TGTGCCAGTAGTACGGGGGACGCTGACTCTGGGGCCAACGTCCTGACTTTC. V usage is TRBV19 and J usage is TRBJ2-6; D is possibly TRBD2 (6 bases). CDR3 length: 17 residues. CDR1 and CDR2 from the germline V gene are LNHDA and SQIVND (reference sequence). Trimming removed 4 bases from V and 0 bases from J, with 13 bases in between.

J is TRBJ1-2 and V is TRBV7-4; perhaps TRBD1 as D (5 bases). The germline gives CDR1 SGHVT, CDR2 SQSDAQ. The CDR3 is 16 amino acids. Trimming took 4 bases from V and 0 from J, leaving 15 bases between them. CDR3 residues: CASSYRGGVTNYGYTF. The CDR3 DNA sequence: TGTGCCAGCAGCTACCGGGGGGGGGTTACTAACTATGGCTACACCTTC.

This clonotype was observed a few times. The junction differs from germline at one of its ends, possibly a read error. The chain is built from TRBV27 and TRBJ2-5; no clear D gene. The better agreement between TRBJ2-7 and the DNA end casts doubt on the J call. Germline V gives CDR1 MNHEY, CDR2 SMNVEV (reference sequence). This CDR3 comprises 13 residues. DNA for the CDR3: TGTACCAGCAGTCCGCGGATCACCTACGAGCAGTACTTC. Amino acid sequence: CTSSPRITYEQYF.

This clonotype was counted at least ten times. At one end the junction does not follow the germline gene, possibly because of a read error. The chain links TRBV7-2 to TRBJ2-1, with D perhaps assigned TRBD1 or TRBD2 (6 bases each). There are 15 residues in the CDR3. In germline, CDR1 is SGHTA, CDR2 FQGNSA. In DNA, the CDR3 is TGCGCCAGCAGCCTGGATGGGGGGCCGTACAATGAGCAGTTCTTC. Translated: CASSLDGGPYNEQFF. Full variable domain (remainder filled in from reference TRBV7-2 and TRBJ2-1): GAGVSQSPSNKVTEKGKDVELRCDPISGHTALYWYRQSLGQGLEFLIYFQGNSAPDKSGLPSDRFSAERTGGSVSTLTIQRTQQEDSAVYLCASSLDGGPYNEQFFGPGTRLTVL.